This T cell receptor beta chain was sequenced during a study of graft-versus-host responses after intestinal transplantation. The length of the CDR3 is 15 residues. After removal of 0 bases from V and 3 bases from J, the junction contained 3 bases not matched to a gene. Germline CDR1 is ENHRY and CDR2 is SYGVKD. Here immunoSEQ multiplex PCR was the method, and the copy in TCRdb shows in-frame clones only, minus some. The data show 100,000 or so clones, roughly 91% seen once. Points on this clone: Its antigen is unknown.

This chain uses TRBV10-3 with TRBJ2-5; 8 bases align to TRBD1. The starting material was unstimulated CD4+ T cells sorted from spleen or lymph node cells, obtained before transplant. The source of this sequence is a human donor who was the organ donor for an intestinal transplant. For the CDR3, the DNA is TGTGCCATCAGTGAGTCGAGACAGGGGAAAGAGACCCAGTACTTC. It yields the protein CAISESRQGKETQYF.